This T cell receptor beta chain was recovered during a study of blood T cell repertoires in COVID-19. Whole-study context: Acute and convalescent COVID-19 samples came from the United States, Italy and Spain.

Trimming cost V 0 bases and J 5 bases; bases outside gene matches: 10. Germline CDR1 and CDR2: SGHRS and YFSETQ. CDR3 length: 16 amino acids. Original processing methods: Reference gene primer amplification gave estimated nucleated cell counts. Sequenced by immunoSEQ multiplex PCR; TCRdb stores in-frame clones only, minus some. That table is the source of V, J and clone size, and D and trimming were worked out from the DNA. Of around 300,000 clones in the sample, over 75% were seen once. The chain couples TRBV5-1 to TRBJ2-5; 7 bases agree with TRBD2. The sequence was collected from a human donor in a cohort sampled during active COVID-19. The specimen was peripheral blood. CDR3 in amino acids: CASSLALKTSTETQYF. The CDR3 region has the DNA TGCGCCAGCAGCTTGGCACTTAAGACTAGCACGGAGACCCAGTACTTC. Full variable domain (outside the CDR3, taken from reference TRBV5-1 and TRBJ2-5): KAGVTQTPRYLIKTRGQQVTLSCSPISGHRSVSWYQQTPGQGLQFLFEYFSETQRNKGNFPGRFSGRQFSNSRSEMNVSTLELGDSALYLCASSLALKTSTETQYFGPGTRLLVL.